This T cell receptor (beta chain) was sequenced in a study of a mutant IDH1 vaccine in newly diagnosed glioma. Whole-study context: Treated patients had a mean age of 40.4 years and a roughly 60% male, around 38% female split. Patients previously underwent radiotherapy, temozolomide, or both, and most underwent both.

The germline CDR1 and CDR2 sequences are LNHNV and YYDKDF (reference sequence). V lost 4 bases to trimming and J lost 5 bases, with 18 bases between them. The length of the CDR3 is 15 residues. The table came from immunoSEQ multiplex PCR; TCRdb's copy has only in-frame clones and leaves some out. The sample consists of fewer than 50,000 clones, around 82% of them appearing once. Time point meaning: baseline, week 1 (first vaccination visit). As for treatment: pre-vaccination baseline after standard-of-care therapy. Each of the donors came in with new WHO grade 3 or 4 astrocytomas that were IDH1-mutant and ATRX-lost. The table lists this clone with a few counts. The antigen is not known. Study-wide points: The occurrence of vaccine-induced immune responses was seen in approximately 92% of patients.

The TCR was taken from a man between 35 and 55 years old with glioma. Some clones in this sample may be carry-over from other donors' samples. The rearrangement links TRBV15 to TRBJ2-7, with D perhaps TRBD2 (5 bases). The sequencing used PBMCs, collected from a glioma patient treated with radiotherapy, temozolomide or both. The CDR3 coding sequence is TGTGCCACCAGCATTCCCGCTCAGGAGGTCCACGAGCAGTACTTC. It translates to CATSIPAQEVHEQYF.